These 23 T cell receptor beta chains share one sample of origin, sequenced in a study of blood T cell repertoires in COVID-19. Here immunoSEQ multiplex PCR was the method, and the copy in TCRdb shows in-frame clones only, minus some. Of fewer than 50,000 clones listed, around 88% are singletons. The sample comprised peripheral blood. The receptor set was obtained from a woman aged 80 or older with active or convalescent COVID-19.

This clone is labeled as medium-sized. The V gene is TRBV5-6, the J gene TRBJ1-6, with D possibly TRBD1 on 6 matching bases. Germline values: CDR1 SGHDT, CDR2 YYEEEE. The CDR3 is 14 residues long. V dropped 0 bases and J dropped 13 bases, with 14 bases sitting between them. The CDR3: CASSLAGAEWPLHF. As DNA, the CDR3 is TGTGCCAGCAGCTTGGCAGGGGCGGAGTGGCCCCTCCACTTT.

This sequence joins TRBV9 and TRBJ2-1; D uncertain. The V end lost 2 bases, the J end lost 9 bases, and 18 bases lay between the germline ends. The CDR3 contains 15 residues. CDR1 and CDR2 (germline): SGDLS, YYNGEE. CDR3 loop: CASSVRSSSLGEQFF. The CDR3 DNA is TGTGCCAGCAGCGTCAGGTCGAGCTCTTTAGGTGAGCAGTTCTTC.

This clone appeared a few times. This chain connects TRBV6-1 to TRBJ1-2; no definite D call. The V end was cut by 1 base, the J end by 1 base, with 4 bases between. The CDR3 runs to 13 residues. Germline V gives CDR1 MNHNS, CDR2 SASEGT. In nucleotides, the CDR3 is TGTGCCAGCAGTGAAGACGGTAACTATGGCTACACCTTC. Translation gives CASSEDGNYGYTF.

The V gene is TRBV6-5, the J gene TRBJ2-3; TRBD2 matches 13 bases. After removal of 6 bases from V and 1 base from J, the junction contained 1 base not matched to a gene. CDR1 is MNHEY, CDR2 SVGAGI, per germline. The CDR3 is 15 amino acids. CDR3 nucleotide sequence: TGTGCCAGCAGGGGACTAGCGGGACGCACAGATACGCAGTATTTT. Translating gives CASRGLAGRTDTQYF.

The chain has TRBV12-3 or TRBV12-4 and TRBJ1-4; no reliable D call. The CDR3 spans 12 residues. The V end was cut by 3 bases, the J end by 7 bases, with 6 bases between. The DNA for the CDR3 is TGTGCCAGCAGTTTGTTGCGTGAAAAACTGTTTTTT. Its translation is CASSLLREKLFF.

The rearrangement joins TRBV27 to TRBJ1-5; 7 positions match TRBD1. This CDR3 comprises 12 residues. The germline CDR1 and CDR2 sequences are MNHEY and SMNVEV (reference sequence). With V trimmed by 6 bases and J by 5 bases, 1 base remained unmatched. In nucleotides, the CDR3 is TGTGCCAGCAGGACAGGGTATCAGCCCCAGCATTTT. Encoded protein: CASRTGYQPQHF.

The rearrangement joins TRBV28 to TRBJ1-6; D might be TRBD1 (6 bases). Germline V gene data show CDR1 as MDHEN and CDR2 as SYDVKM. V was clipped by 4 bases and J by 0 bases, with 13 bases between them. This CDR3 comprises 17 residues. Here the CDR3 DNA reads TGTGCCAGCAGTTCAGGGGCCCCGAGCTCCTATAATTCACCCCTCCACTTT. Amino acids: CASSSGAPSSYNSPLHF.

The chain couples TRBV27 to TRBJ2-2; tentatively, D is TRBD1 (6 bases). Deletions cut 8 bases from V and 3 bases from J, with 10 bases between. CDR1 is MNHEY and CDR2 is SMNVEV in the germline V gene (reference sequence). The CDR3 runs to 13 residues. The CDR3 loop reads CASQGWDTGELFF. DNA for the CDR3: TGTGCCAGCCAGGGGTGGGACACCGGGGAGCTGTTTTTT.

This chain connects TRBV7-8 to TRBJ1-2; D might be TRBD1 (5 bases). The CDR3 spans 12 residues. V lost 5 bases and J lost 9, with 13 bases in between. CDR1 and CDR2 (germline): SGHVS, FQNEAQ. The CDR3 loop is CASSPGVLSYTF. Here the CDR3 DNA reads TGTGCCAGCAGCCCGGGGGTCCTGAGCTACACCTTC.

The chain combines TRBV5-1 with TRBJ1-4; tentatively, D is TRBD1 (5 bases). CDR1 and CDR2 (germline): SGHRS, YFSETQ. The CDR3 covers 13 residues. V shed 4 bases and J shed 6 bases, with 10 bases lying between them. The CDR3 region has the DNA TGCGCCAGCAGCAGGGGTTCATATGAAAAACTGTTTTTT. Translating gives CASSRGSYEKLFF.

The chain has TRBV7-3 and TRBJ1-1; a weak D match, TRBD1 (6 bases). The germline V gene encodes CDR1 SGHTA and CDR2 FQGTGA. The CDR3 spans 13 residues. V gave up 4 bases and J gave up 4 bases, with 10 bases separating them. The CDR3: CASSSTGTTEAFF. CDR3 bases: TGTGCCAGCAGCTCCACAGGGACCACTGAAGCTTTCTTT. Together with reference TRBV7-3 and TRBJ1-1, the CDR3 gives the full variable domain: GAGVSQTPSNKVTEKGKYVELRCDPISGHTALYWYRQSLGQGPEFLIYFQGTGAADDSGLPNDRFFAVRPEGSVSTLKIQRTERGDSAVYLCASSSTGTTEAFFGQGTRLTVV.

This chain joins TRBV30 and TRBJ2-7, with a weak D call TRBD1 (5 bases). The CDR3 spans 11 residues. The germline V gene encodes CDR1 GTSNPN and CDR2 SVGIG (reference sequence). V lost 2 bases to trimming and J lost 7 bases, with 9 bases between them. CDR3 residues: CAWSLRVEQYF. CDR3 nucleotide sequence: TGTGCCTGGAGTCTCAGGGTAGAGCAGTACTTC.

This clone was seen more than once but under ten times. This chain uses TRBV28 with TRBJ2-7, with TRBD2 matching 9 bases. The CDR3 consists of 15 residues. J gave up 2 bases and V 6 bases, and 8 bases lay outside the gene matches. CDR1 is MDHEN and CDR2 is SYDVKM in the germline V gene. The CDR3 DNA reads as TGTGCCAGCAGCCCCACTAGCGGGCGACCCTACGAGCAGTACTTC. Translating gives CASSPTSGRPYEQYF.

This clone appeared a few times. This chain connects TRBV5-4 to TRBJ2-7, with 12 bases identical to TRBD2. Germline CDR1 reads SGHNT; CDR2 reads YYREEE (reference sequence). The CDR3 spans 16 residues. V lost 3 bases, J lost 2 bases, and 6 bases stayed unmatched. CDR3 sequence: CASSSGTSGSPYEQYF. CDR3 nucleotide sequence: TGTGCCAGCAGCTCCGGGACTAGCGGGTCTCCCTACGAGCAGTACTTC.

This clone was observed a few times. The CDR3 DNA is TGCGCCAGCAGCTTATCGGGGAACACCGGGGAGCTGTTTTTT. Residues: CASSLSGNTGELFF. J is TRBJ2-2 and V is TRBV5-1; no definite D call. The germline V gene encodes CDR1 SGHRS and CDR2 YFSETQ. This CDR3 spans 14 amino acids. V gave up 2 bases and J gave up 1 base, with 6 bases separating them.

This chain uses TRBV7-2 with TRBJ2-4; D unclear. The V gene's germline CDR1 is SGHTA and CDR2 FQGNSA. This CDR3 comprises 11 residues. V was pared by 3 bases and J by 11 bases, with 8 bases between. The CDR3, as DNA: TGTGCCAGCAGCTTTGAGCTGGTTCAGTACTTC. Its translation: CASSFELVQYF.

The genes are TRBV28 and TRBJ2-1; 9 bases map to TRBD2. This CDR3 spans 13 amino acids. CDR1 is MDHEN, CDR2 SYDVKM, per germline. Trimming took 7 bases from V and 4 from J; bases not matched to a gene: 2. This CDR3 is CASISGGYNEQFF. CDR3 DNA: TGTGCCAGCATTAGCGGGGGTTACAATGAGCAGTTCTTC.

The chain combines TRBV7-9 with TRBJ1-1; 7 bases fit TRBD1. The V segment lost 3 bases and the J segment 8 bases; nucleotides outside the gene matches: 0. The CDR3 runs to 11 residues. The germline gives CDR1 SEHNR, CDR2 FQNEAQ (reference sequence). The CDR3 DNA reads as TGTGCCAGCAGCTTGACAGGGGAAGCTTTCTTT. This gives the protein CASSLTGEAFF.

The chain recombines TRBV5-8 with TRBJ2-7; D unclear. Trimming took 1 base from V and 5 from J, leaving 7 bases between them. Germline V CDR1 and CDR2: SGHTS, YDEGEE. This CDR3 is 12 amino acids long. The CDR3 spells CASSLPLHEQYF. The DNA for the CDR3 is TGTGCCAGCAGCTTGCCACTTCACGAGCAGTACTTC. Together with reference TRBV5-8 and TRBJ2-7, the CDR3 gives the full variable domain: EAGVTQSPTHLIKTRGQQATLRCSPISGHTSVYWYQQALGLGLQFLLWYDEGEERNRGNFPPRFSGRQFPNYSSELNVNALELEDSALYLCASSLPLHEQYFGPGTRLTVT.

The V call is TRBV19, the J call TRBJ2-5; 8 bases are shared with TRBD1. Trimming at V came to 5 bases and at J to 5 bases, leaving 7 bases not matched to a gene. Germline V gene sequence: CDR1 LNHDA, CDR2 SQIVND (reference sequence). This CDR3 comprises 14 residues. CDR3: CASSADRGRETQYF. Here the CDR3 DNA reads TGTGCCAGTAGTGCAGACAGGGGACGCGAGACCCAGTACTTC.

The DNA of the CDR3 is TGTGCCAGCAGCGGACTCACTAGCGGCCAGAGCTCCTACGAGCAGTACTTC. Its protein product is CASSGLTSGQSSYEQYF. V usage is TRBV7-9 and J usage is TRBJ2-7; TRBD2 matches 8 bases. CDR3 length: 17 amino acids. The V and J ends lost 5 bases and 0 bases, in that order; junction bases with no gene match: 12. The germline gives CDR1 SEHNR, CDR2 FQNEAQ (reference sequence).

The chain carries TRBV6-5 and TRBJ2-7; 9 nucleotides match TRBD2. CDR1 and CDR2 from the germline V gene are MNHEY and SVGAGI. CDR3 length equals 15 residues. With 0 bases clipped from V and 2 bases from J, the junction kept 2 bases outside the gene matches. CDR3 sequence (DNA): TGTGCCAGCAGTTACTCGCCTAGCGGGACCTACGAGCAGTACTTC. The encoded protein is CASSYSPSGTYEQYF.

This chain uses TRBV19 with TRBJ2-5; 7 positions agree with TRBD2. Germline CDR1 and CDR2: LNHDA and SQIVND (reference sequence). CDR3 length equals 15 residues. V lost 6 bases, J lost 1 base, and 8 bases stayed unmatched. The CDR3 nucleotides are TGTGCCAGTAGAGCTAGCGGCGCCGCCCAAGAGACCCAGTACTTC. Translation: CASRASGAAQETQYF. The variable domain in full, with the rest retrieved from reference TRBV19 and TRBJ2-5, is DGGITQSPKYLFRKEGQNVTLSCEQNLNHDAMYWYRQDPGQGLRLIYYSQIVNDFQKGDIAEGYSVSREKKESFPLTVTSAQKNPTAFYLCASRASGAAQETQYFGPGTRLLVL.